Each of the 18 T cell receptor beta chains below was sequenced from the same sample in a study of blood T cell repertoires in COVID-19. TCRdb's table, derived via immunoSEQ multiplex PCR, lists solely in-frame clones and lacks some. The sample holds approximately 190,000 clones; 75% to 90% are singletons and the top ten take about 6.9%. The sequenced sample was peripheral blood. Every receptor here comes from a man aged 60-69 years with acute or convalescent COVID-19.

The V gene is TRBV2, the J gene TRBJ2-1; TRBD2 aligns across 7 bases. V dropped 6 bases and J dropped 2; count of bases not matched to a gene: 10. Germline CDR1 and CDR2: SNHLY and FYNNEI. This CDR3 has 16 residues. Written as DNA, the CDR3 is TGTGCCAGCAGCAAAACCGCGGGAGTTACCTACAATGAGCAGTTCTTC. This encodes CASSKTAGVTYNEQFF. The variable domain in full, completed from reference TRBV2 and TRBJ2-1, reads EPEVTQTPSHQVTQMGQEVILRCVPISNHLYFYWYRQILGQKVEFLVSFYNNEISEKSEIFDDQFSVERPDGSNFTLKIRSTKLEDSAMYFCASSKTAGVTYNEQFFGPGTRLTVL.

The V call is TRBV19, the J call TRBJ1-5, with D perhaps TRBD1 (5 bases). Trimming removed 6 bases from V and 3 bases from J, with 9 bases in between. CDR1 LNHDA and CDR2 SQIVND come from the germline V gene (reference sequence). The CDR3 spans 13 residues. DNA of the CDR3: TGTGCCAGTAGAGACAGACCCAATCAGCCCCAGCATTTT. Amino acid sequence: CASRDRPNQPQHF.

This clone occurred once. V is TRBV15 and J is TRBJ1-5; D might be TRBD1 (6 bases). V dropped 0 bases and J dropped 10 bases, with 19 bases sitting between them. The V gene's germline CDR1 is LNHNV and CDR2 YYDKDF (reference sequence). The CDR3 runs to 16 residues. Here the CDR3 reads CATSRDFTRGGGPQHF. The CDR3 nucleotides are TGTGCCACCAGCAGAGATTTCACCAGGGGAGGGGGACCCCAGCATTTT.

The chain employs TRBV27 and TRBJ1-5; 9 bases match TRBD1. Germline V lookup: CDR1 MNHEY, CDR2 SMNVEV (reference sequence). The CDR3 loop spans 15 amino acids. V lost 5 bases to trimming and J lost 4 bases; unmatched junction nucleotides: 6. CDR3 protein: CASSDPGQGNQPQHF. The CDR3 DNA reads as TGTGCCAGCAGTGACCCGGGACAGGGTAATCAGCCCCAGCATTTT.

CDR3 amino acids: CASSFGGAGRDGYTF. CDR3 in DNA: TGTGCCAGCAGTTTCGGAGGGGCGGGGAGAGATGGCTACACCTTC. The rearrangement joins TRBV28 to TRBJ1-2; weak D call: TRBD1 (5 bases). Trimming removed 3 bases at V and 6 bases at J, with 17 bases between. CDR3 length equals 15 residues. The V gene's germline CDR1 is MDHEN and CDR2 SYDVKM.

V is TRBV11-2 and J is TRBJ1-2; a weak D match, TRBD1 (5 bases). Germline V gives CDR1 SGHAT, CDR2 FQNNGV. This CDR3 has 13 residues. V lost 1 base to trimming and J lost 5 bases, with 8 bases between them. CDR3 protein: CASSLAGPYGYTF. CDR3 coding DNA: TGTGCCAGCAGCTTAGCAGGGCCGTATGGCTACACCTTC. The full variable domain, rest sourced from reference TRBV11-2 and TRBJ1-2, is EAGVAQSPRYKIIEKRQSVAFWCNPISGHATLYWYQQILGQGPKLLIQFQNNGVVDDSQLPKDRFSAERLKGVDSTLKIQPAKLEDSAVYLCASSLAGPYGYTFGSGTRLTVV.

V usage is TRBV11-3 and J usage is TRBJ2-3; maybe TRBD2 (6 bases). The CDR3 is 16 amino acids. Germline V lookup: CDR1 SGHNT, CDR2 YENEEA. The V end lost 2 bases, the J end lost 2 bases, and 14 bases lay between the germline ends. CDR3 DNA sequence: TGTGCCAGCAGCTTAACTTACGGGGGACCCACAGATACGCAGTATTTT. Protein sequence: CASSLTYGGPTDTQYF.

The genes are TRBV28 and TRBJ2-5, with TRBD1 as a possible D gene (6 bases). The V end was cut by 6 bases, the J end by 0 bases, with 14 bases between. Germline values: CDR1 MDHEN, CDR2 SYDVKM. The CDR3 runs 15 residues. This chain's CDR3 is CASSYTGQYQETQYF. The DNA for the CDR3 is TGTGCCAGCAGCTATACAGGACAGTACCAAGAGACCCAGTACTTC.

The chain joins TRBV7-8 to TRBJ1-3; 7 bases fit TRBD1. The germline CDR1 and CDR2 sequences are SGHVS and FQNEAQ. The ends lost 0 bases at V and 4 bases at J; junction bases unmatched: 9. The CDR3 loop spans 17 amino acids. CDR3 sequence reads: CASSLAVAGGLGNTIYF. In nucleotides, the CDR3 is TGTGCCAGCAGCTTAGCGGTGGCAGGGGGATTAGGAAACACCATATATTTT.

DNA for the CDR3: TGCGCCAGCAGTGAACAGGGGGGCGGCAATCAGCCCCAGCATTTT. The encoded protein is CASSEQGGGNQPQHF. The rearrangement uses TRBV5-1 and TRBJ1-5; 8 bases agree with TRBD1. CDR3 length: 15 amino acids. V lost 5 bases to trimming and J lost 2 bases; unmatched junction nucleotides: 6. CDR1 SGHRS and CDR2 YFSETQ come from the germline V gene. Based on the CDR3 plus reference TRBV5-1 and TRBJ1-5, the full variable domain is KAGVTQTPRYLIKTRGQQVTLSCSPISGHRSVSWYQQTPGQGLQFLFEYFSETQRNKGNFPGRFSGRQFSNSRSEMNVSTLELGDSALYLCASSEQGGGNQPQHFGDGTRLSIL.

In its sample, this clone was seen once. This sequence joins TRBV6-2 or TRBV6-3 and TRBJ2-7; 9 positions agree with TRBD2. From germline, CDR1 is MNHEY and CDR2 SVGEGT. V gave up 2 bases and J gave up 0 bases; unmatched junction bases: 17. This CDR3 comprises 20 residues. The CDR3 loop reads CASSYPLAGTSMGSSYEQYF. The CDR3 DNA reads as TGTGCCAGCAGTTACCCCCTAGCCGGGACTAGCATGGGAAGCTCCTACGAGCAGTACTTC.

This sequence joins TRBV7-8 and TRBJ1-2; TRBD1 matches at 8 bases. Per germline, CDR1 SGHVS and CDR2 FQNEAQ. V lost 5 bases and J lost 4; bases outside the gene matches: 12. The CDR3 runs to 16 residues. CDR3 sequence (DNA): TGTGCCAGCAGCATCTCCCCAGGGGGCTGGAGCTATGGCTACACCTTC. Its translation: CASSISPGGWSYGYTF.

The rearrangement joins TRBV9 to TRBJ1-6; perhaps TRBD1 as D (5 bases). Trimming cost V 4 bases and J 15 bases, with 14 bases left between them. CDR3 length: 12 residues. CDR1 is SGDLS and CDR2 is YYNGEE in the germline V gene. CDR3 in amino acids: CASSPPPGILHF. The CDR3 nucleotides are TGTGCCAGCAGCCCCCCTCCAGGGATCCTCCACTTT.

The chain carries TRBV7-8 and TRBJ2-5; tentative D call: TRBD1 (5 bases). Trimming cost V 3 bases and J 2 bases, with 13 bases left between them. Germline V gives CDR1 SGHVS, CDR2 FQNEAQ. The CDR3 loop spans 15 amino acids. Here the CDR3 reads CASSFQGTGQETQYF. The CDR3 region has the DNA TGTGCCAGCAGCTTTCAGGGAACAGGTCAAGAGACCCAGTACTTC. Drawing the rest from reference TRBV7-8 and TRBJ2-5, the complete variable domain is GAGVSQSPRYKVAKRGQDVALRCDPISGHVSLFWYQQALGQGPEFLTYFQNEAQLDKSGLPSDRFFAERPEGSVSTLKIQRTQQEDSAVYLCASSFQGTGQETQYFGPGTRLLVL.

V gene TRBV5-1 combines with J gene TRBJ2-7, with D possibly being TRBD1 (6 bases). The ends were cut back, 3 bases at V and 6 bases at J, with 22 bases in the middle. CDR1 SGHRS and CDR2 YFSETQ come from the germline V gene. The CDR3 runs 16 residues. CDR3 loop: CASSSTPQNRVREQYF. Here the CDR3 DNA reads TGCGCCAGCAGCTCGACTCCCCAAAACAGGGTACGCGAGCAGTACTTC.

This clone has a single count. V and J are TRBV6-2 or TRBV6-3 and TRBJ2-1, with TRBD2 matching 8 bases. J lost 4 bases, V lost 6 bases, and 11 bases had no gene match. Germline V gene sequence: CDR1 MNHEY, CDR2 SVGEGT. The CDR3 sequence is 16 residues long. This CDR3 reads CASSPMSGGQYNEQFF. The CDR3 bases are TGTGCCAGCAGCCCCATGAGCGGGGGTCAGTACAATGAGCAGTTCTTC.

The CDR3 is CAAAATPYEQYF. The CDR3 DNA reads as TGTGCCGCGGCTGCGACCCCCTACGAGCAGTACTTC. The V gene is TRBV27, the J gene TRBJ2-7; no clear D. The CDR3 sequence is 12 residues long. The germline V and J ends were trimmed by 11 bases and 2 bases, with 13 bases remaining between them. The V gene's germline CDR1 is MNHEY and CDR2 SMNVEV (reference sequence).

CDR3 bases: TGTGCCAGCGGGCCCGTCTCTAGCAATCAGCCCCAGCATTTT. It specifies CASGPVSSNQPQHF. This chain joins TRBV27 and TRBJ1-5; D is ambiguous. Germline values: CDR1 MNHEY, CDR2 SMNVEV (reference sequence). V gave up 8 bases and J gave up 0 bases, with 11 bases separating them. The CDR3 has 14 residues.